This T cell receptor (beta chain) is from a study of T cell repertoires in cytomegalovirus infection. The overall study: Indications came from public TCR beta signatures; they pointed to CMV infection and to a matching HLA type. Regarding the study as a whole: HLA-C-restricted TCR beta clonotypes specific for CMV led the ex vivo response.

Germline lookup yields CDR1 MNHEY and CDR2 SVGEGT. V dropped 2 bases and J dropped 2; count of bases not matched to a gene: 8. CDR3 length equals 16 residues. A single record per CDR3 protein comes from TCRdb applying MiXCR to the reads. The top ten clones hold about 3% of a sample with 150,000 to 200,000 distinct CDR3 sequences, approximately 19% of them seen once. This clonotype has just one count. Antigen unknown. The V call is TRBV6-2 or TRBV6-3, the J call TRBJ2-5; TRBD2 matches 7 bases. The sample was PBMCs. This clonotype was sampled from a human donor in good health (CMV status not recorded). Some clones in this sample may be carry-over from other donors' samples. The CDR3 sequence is CASSYREAVGQETQYF. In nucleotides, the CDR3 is TGTGCCAGCAGTTACCGGGAGGCGGTGGGGCAAGAGACCCAGTACTTC.